The rows below give T cell receptor beta chains drawn from one sample of a study of post-analysis software for immune sequencing data. TCRdb reanalysed the PCR reads using MiXCR and keeps one entry per CDR3 protein. This sample yields roughly 730,000 distinct CDR3 sequences, of which approximately 30% are seen a single time; under 0.7% belongs to the top ten. The sequencing input was blood. These receptors were collected from a girl aged 5-17 years with multiple sclerosis. CDR3s include the opening cysteine and the closing phenylalanine or tryptophan. The D gene is left open where the match is weak. A row's size may be missing; if present it is once, few, many or a size class.

cdr3_nt cdr3_aa clone_size j_call d_call v_call
TGTGCCATCAGGGAGGACAGGGTTACCGCCGGGGAGCTGTTTTTT CAIREDRVTAGELFF - TRBJ2-2 TRBD1 TRBV10-3
TGTGCCAGCAGTCCCCTCGGACAGGGTATGAGCACAGATACGCAGTATTTT CASSPLGQGMSTDTQYF - TRBJ2-3 TRBD1 TRBV12-3/TRBV12-4
TGCAGTGCTAGGACCGACAGGGGAGTAGGCTATAGCAATCAGCCCCAGCATTTT CSARTDRGVGYSNQPQHF - TRBJ1-5 TRBD1 TRBV20-1
TGCAGTGCTAGAATTACTTGGCCTAGCGGGGTGGAGAGCACAGATACGCAGTATTTT CSARITWPSGVESTDTQYF - TRBJ2-3 TRBD2 TRBV20-1
TGTGCCAGTTTCGCCGGGACAGGGTGGGACACTGAAGCTTTCTTT CASFAGTGWDTEAFF - TRBJ1-1 TRBD1 TRBV27
TGTGCCAGCACATCGGGTCAGCGCGTCACAGATACGCAGTATTTT CASTSGQRVTDTQYF - TRBJ2-3 - TRBV6-1
TGTGCCACCCTGGAGTCAGGGTGGGATGAGCAGTTCTTC CATLESGWDEQFF few TRBJ2-1 - TRBV18
TGCGCCAGCAGCTTGGATACAGGGCGGAACACTGAAGCTTTCTTT CASSLDTGRNTEAFF - TRBJ1-1 - TRBV5-1
TGTGCCAGCAGCCGTTACTCCGGGACAGGGAGCTCCTACGAGCAGTACTTC CASSRYSGTGSSYEQYF few TRBJ2-7 TRBD1 TRBV4-2
TGTGCCAGCAGTTTCTCCCTGGGAGGCTACACCTTC CASSFSLGGYTF - TRBJ1-2 - TRBV12-3/TRBV12-4
TGTGCCAGCCAATCGGGGGCGATGGACAAGTCCTACGAGCAGTACTTC CASQSGAMDKSYEQYF few TRBJ2-7 - TRBV28
TGCAGCGTTCAAGGGTTCGGCAATCAGCCCCAGCATTTT CSVQGFGNQPQHF - TRBJ1-5 - TRBV29-1
TGTGCCAGCAGCTCTGTCGGGGTTCACGAGCAGTACTTC CASSSVGVHEQYF - TRBJ2-7 - TRBV13
TGTGCCAGCAGCTCGCGCTACGAGCAGTACTTC CASSSRYEQYF many TRBJ2-7 - TRBV7-2
TGTGCCATCAGTGAGTCGGTCCCAGGGGGCGTGGGAGGCTACACCTTC CAISESVPGGVGGYTF - TRBJ1-2 TRBD1 TRBV10-3
TGTGCCAGCAGCTTAGTTGGGGGGGCGGGGGGAGAGACCCAGTACTTC CASSLVGGAGGETQYF - TRBJ2-5 TRBD2 TRBV7-2
TGTGCCAGCAGCTGGGCAGGGATTGACAAAAACATTCAGTACTTC CASSWAGIDKNIQYF - TRBJ2-4 - TRBV5-4
TGTGCCAGCAGCTTAGACGGGAGTTTAGGTGAGCAGTTCTTC CASSLDGSLGEQFF - TRBJ2-1 - TRBV7-2
TGTGCCAGCAGCAAGGAAGAAGAGACCCAGTACTTC CASSKEEETQYF - TRBJ2-5 - TRBV14
TGTGCCATCAGTGAGTTGATGGGGGGGCGTGGGTACGAGCAGTACTTC CAISELMGGRGYEQYF - TRBJ2-7 - TRBV10-3
TGCGCCAGCAGCTTGCTAGCGCCCGACGTAGATACGCAGTATTTT CASSLLAPDVDTQYF few TRBJ2-3 - TRBV5-1
TGCAGTGTATCGTACGGGGCGGGACGGGGAGTTGAGCAGTTCTTC CSVSYGAGRGVEQFF few TRBJ2-1 - TRBV20-1
TGTGCCAGCAGTGAGGACCCCAGACTACGCACAGATACGCAGTATTTT CASSEDPRLRTDTQYF - TRBJ2-3 - TRBV6-1
TGTGCCAGCAGCCAAGATAGTCAGTACCAAGAGACCCAGTACTTC CASSQDSQYQETQYF - TRBJ2-5 - TRBV4-2
TGTGCCAGCAGCCGAACAGTCGAGACAAATCGAAATACGCAGTATTTT CASSRTVETNRNTQYF - TRBJ2-3 - TRBV7-2
TGTGCCACCAGTGATTTAAGGACTAGCGGGAGTCTAAATGAGCAGTTCTTC CATSDLRTSGSLNEQFF few TRBJ2-1 TRBD2 TRBV24-1
TGTGCCAGCAAAAAACCGGGACAGGGGCCCGAGCAGTACTTC CASKKPGQGPEQYF few TRBJ2-7 TRBD1 TRBV6-5
TGCAGTGACGGTAGCGGGGGGGCGGGCACAGATACGCAGTATTTT CSDGSGGAGTDTQYF - TRBJ2-3 TRBD2 TRBV20-1
TGTGCCAGCAGCGTAGTAGATGGCTACACCTTC CASSVVDGYTF - TRBJ1-2 - TRBV9
TGTGCCAGCAGCCAAGGACCAAGACAGCCCCAGCATTTT CASSQGPRQPQHF few TRBJ1-5 - TRBV14
TGCGCCAGCAGCTTGGTCGCAGGGAGAGATGGCTACACCTTC CASSLVAGRDGYTF few TRBJ1-2 - TRBV5-1
TGTGCCAGCAGCCAAGAGGCGGTGTACAATGAGCAGTTCTTC CASSQEAVYNEQFF few TRBJ2-1 - TRBV3-1
TGTGCCAGCACCGGGAGCTCCTACAATGAGCAGTTCTTC CASTGSSYNEQFF many TRBJ2-1 - TRBV12-3/TRBV12-4
TGTGCCAGCACTGGGAGGGGATTTGGCAATCAGCCCCAGCATTTT CASTGRGFGNQPQHF - TRBJ1-5 - TRBV28
TGCAGCGTTGAGACTTGGGGGGCACAGCAGCAGTTCTTC CSVETWGAQQQFF - TRBJ2-1 - TRBV29-1
TGTGCCAGCAGGCTTCTAGGTACCTACGAGCAGTACTTC CASRLLGTYEQYF many TRBJ2-7 - TRBV6-5
TGTGCCAGCAGATGGGGGCGCGGGAACTACGAGCAGTACTTC CASRWGRGNYEQYF few TRBJ2-7 - TRBV28
TGCAGCGTCAGGCGGGAGGGCCCCCCGGAGACCCAGTACTTC CSVRREGPPETQYF few TRBJ2-5 TRBD2 TRBV29-1
TGTGCCAGCAGCCAAGATGGAATGGGACAGTCTTCTTGGGCCACCTTC CASSQDGMGQSSWATF few TRBJ1-2 TRBD1 TRBV4-2
TGCGCCAGCAGCCCTTCTCAGAGTTCTTTCTCTGGGGCCAACGTCCTGACTTTC CASSPSQSSFSGANVLTF - TRBJ2-6 - TRBV4-3
TGCGCCAGCAGCCAAGAGTACCGGCTAGCTCGGGAAGAGACCCAGTACTTC CASSQEYRLAREETQYF - TRBJ2-5 - TRBV4-1
TGTGCCAGCAGCTTAGGAGGGGGGGCTGTGGATACGCAGTATTTT CASSLGGGAVDTQYF - TRBJ2-3 - TRBV7-9
TGCGCCAGCAGTGAGTGGAGGGGCGGGAGGGACGAGCAGTACTTC CASSEWRGGRDEQYF few TRBJ2-7 TRBD2 TRBV10-2
TGCAGTGCTACGCCACCCGAGGGGCGGTCGAACACTGAAGCTTTCTTT CSATPPEGRSNTEAFF - TRBJ1-1 - TRBV20-1
TGTGCCAGCAGCGTCTGGGGGACAGGGGACTATGGCTACACCTTC CASSVWGTGDYGYTF few TRBJ1-2 TRBD1 TRBV9
TGCAGTGATGAATACAACAGGGTGGTCTACGAGCAGTACTTC CSDEYNRVVYEQYF - TRBJ2-7 - TRBV20-1
TGCAGTGCTAGAGACCCGAATCAGCCCCAGCATTTT CSARDPNQPQHF - TRBJ1-5 - TRBV20-1
TGCAGCGTCGAAAAGGGACAAGAGCCCCAGTACTTC CSVEKGQEPQYF - TRBJ2-5 - TRBV29-1